These 14 T cell receptor beta chains originate from one sample sequenced in a study of blood T cells in healthy people across ages. PCR was performed a second time for about 7 to 11 cycles using a sample-barcoded 5' primer and a J-beta primer mix. TCRdb ran MiXCR on the 5' RACE reads and lists one entry per CDR3 protein. The data contain over a million distinct CDR3 sequences, under 55% of them seen just once; the ten biggest clones take up about 4%. The sample consisted of blood. The receptors were sampled from a woman aged 18 to 35 in good health.

The gene calls are TRBV30 and TRBJ2-3; 7 nucleotides align to TRBD1. CDR1 and CDR2 from the germline V gene are GTSNPN and SVGIG (reference sequence). This CDR3 spans 12 amino acids. V lost 2 bases, J lost 5 bases, and 1 base stayed unmatched. The CDR3 coding sequence is TGTGCCTGGAGTCCAGGGGGAGATACGCAGTATTTT. Its protein product is CAWSPGGDTQYF.

The chain has TRBV12-3 or TRBV12-4 and TRBJ1-4; a weak D match, TRBD1 (5 bases). This CDR3 contains 14 residues. V was clipped by 9 bases and J by 2 bases, with 13 bases between them. The CDR3 loop reads CASGGTVTNEKLFF. CDR3 DNA sequence: TGTGCCAGTGGGGGGACGGTCACTAATGAAAAACTGTTTTTT.

The chain couples TRBV29-1 to TRBJ1-4; TRBD1 agrees at 9 bases. CDR3 length: 14 residues. J was trimmed by 6 bases and V by 4 bases; bases with no gene match: 6. CDR1 is SQVTM, CDR2 ANQGSEA, per germline. CDR3 region: CSVGQQGAYEKLFF. The CDR3 coding sequence is TGCAGCGTTGGGCAACAGGGGGCGTATGAAAAACTGTTTTTT. The full variable domain, in which reference TRBV29-1 and TRBJ1-4 provide the parts outside the CDR3, is SAVISQKPSRDICQRGTSLTIQCQVDSQVTMMFWYRQQPGQSLTLIATANQGSEATYESGFVIDKFPISRPNLTFSTLTVSNMSPEDSSIYLCSVGQQGAYEKLFFGSGTQLSVL.

The chain combines TRBV6-6 with TRBJ2-1, with TRBD2 matching over 8 bases. J was trimmed by 7 bases and V by 2 bases; bases with no gene match: 4. The CDR3 contains 14 residues. Per the germline V gene, CDR1 is MNHNY and CDR2 is SVGAGI (reference sequence). CDR3 sequence: CASSYLPGGNEQFF. The CDR3 nucleotides are TGTGCCAGCAGTTACCTGCCGGGGGGGAATGAGCAGTTCTTC.

The table lists this clonotype with a count of one. The chain is built from TRBV20-1 and TRBJ2-1; 11 bases are a match to TRBD1. Germline loops: CDR1 DFQATT, CDR2 SNEGSKA (reference sequence). CDR3 length equals 18 residues. The V and J ends lost 6 bases and 2 bases, in that order; junction bases with no gene match: 15. CDR3 residues: CSAMGQGGLEAAYNEQFF. CDR3 DNA sequence: TGCAGTGCAATGGGACAGGGGGGTCTAGAGGCGGCCTACAATGAGCAGTTCTTC.

For the CDR3, the DNA is TGCAGTGCTAGTGGGACGGATGAGCAGTTCTTC. Translating it yields CSASGTDEQFF. This rearrangement joins TRBV20-1 to TRBJ2-1, with D perhaps TRBD1 or TRBD2 (5 bases each). This CDR3 has 11 amino acids. V was clipped by 3 bases and J by 8 bases, with 8 bases between them. The germline V gene has CDR1 DFQATT and CDR2 SNEGSKA (reference sequence).

The chain couples TRBV6-5 to TRBJ2-4; D may be TRBD2 (5 bases). This CDR3 contains 16 residues. V lost 4 bases and J 1 base, leaving 14 bases between the germline ends. Germline CDR1 reads MNHEY; CDR2 reads SVGAGI. CDR3 DNA: TGTGCCAGCAGTTCCGTTAGAGGGAGCGCCAAAAACATTCAGTACTTC. This sequence encodes CASSSVRGSAKNIQYF.

The rearrangement uses TRBV28 and TRBJ1-4; D remains ambiguous. The CDR3 length is 16 residues. Germline V gene sequence: CDR1 MDHEN, CDR2 SYDVKM. Trimming took 6 bases from V and 0 from J, leaving 14 bases between them. For the CDR3, the DNA is TGTGCCAGCAGAACTGTCCGAGCTGCAACTAATGAAAAACTGTTTTTT. Residues: CASRTVRAATNEKLFF. Filled out from reference TRBV28 and TRBJ1-4, the complete variable domain reads DVKVTQSSRYLVKRTGEKVFLECVQDMDHENMFWYRQDPGLGLRLIYFSYDVKMKEKGDIPEGYSVSREKKERFSLILESASTNQTSMYLCASRTVRAATNEKLFFGSGTQLSVL.

This chain uses TRBV6-6 with TRBJ1-1; 10 bases match TRBD1. Trimming removed 6 bases from V and 1 base from J; junction bases left unmatched: 5. This CDR3 has 15 amino acids. CDR1 and CDR2 from the germline V gene are MNHNY and SVGAGI (reference sequence). Written as DNA, the CDR3 is TGTGCCAGCAGACTGGGACAGGGGCAGAACACTGAAGCTTTCTTT. Translation: CASRLGQGQNTEAFF.

The rearrangement uses TRBV28 and TRBJ2-7; D could derive from TRBD1 or TRBD2 (5 bases each). The germline gives CDR1 MDHEN, CDR2 SYDVKM. The CDR3 consists of 18 residues. The ends were cut back, 3 bases at V and 0 bases at J, with 21 bases in the middle. The CDR3 sequence is CASSFKLFRGTDSYEQYF. In nucleotides, the CDR3 is TGTGCCAGCAGTTTTAAGTTGTTTCGAGGGACCGACTCCTACGAGCAGTACTTC.

Regarding this clonotype: Mismatch with germline at one junction end may stem from a read error. The V gene is TRBV3-1, the J gene TRBJ2-7, with unresolved D. Germline V CDR1 and CDR2: LGHDT, YNNKEL (reference sequence). The CDR3 has 13 residues. The CDR3 spells CARSHGRSYEQYF. CDR3 DNA: TGTGCCCGCAGCCATGGCAGAAGCTACGAGCAGTACTTC.

This clonotype appeared a few times. The chain couples TRBV20-1 to TRBJ2-7; no clear D. The CDR3 length is 14 residues. V was cut by 3 bases and J by 2 bases, with 14 bases left in between. Germline V gives CDR1 DFQATT, CDR2 SNEGSKA (reference sequence). The CDR3 DNA reads as TGCAGTGCTAGCGGTACCGCTAGACCCTACGAGCAGTACTTC. Translation gives CSASGTARPYEQYF.

V and J are TRBV5-1 and TRBJ2-7; D might be TRBD2 (5 bases). This CDR3 has 16 residues. Trimming stripped 2 bases from V and 9 bases from J, with 24 bases between. Germline assignment: CDR1 SGHRS and CDR2 YFSETQ. The CDR3 region has the DNA TGCGCCAGCAGCTTTACCGTACGGTGGGGAGCAGATACGCAGTACTTC. Its translation is CASSFTVRWGADTQYF.

The gene calls are TRBV6-2 or TRBV6-3 and TRBJ1-5; 8 nucleotides line up with TRBD1. In germline, CDR1 is MNHEY, CDR2 SVGEGT. CDR3 length: 17 residues. V was clipped by 5 bases and J by 2 bases; unmatched bases: 11. The CDR3: CASSKGQGSYGNQPQHF. DNA for the CDR3: TGTGCCAGCAGTAAAGGACAGGGATCATACGGCAATCAGCCCCAGCATTTT.